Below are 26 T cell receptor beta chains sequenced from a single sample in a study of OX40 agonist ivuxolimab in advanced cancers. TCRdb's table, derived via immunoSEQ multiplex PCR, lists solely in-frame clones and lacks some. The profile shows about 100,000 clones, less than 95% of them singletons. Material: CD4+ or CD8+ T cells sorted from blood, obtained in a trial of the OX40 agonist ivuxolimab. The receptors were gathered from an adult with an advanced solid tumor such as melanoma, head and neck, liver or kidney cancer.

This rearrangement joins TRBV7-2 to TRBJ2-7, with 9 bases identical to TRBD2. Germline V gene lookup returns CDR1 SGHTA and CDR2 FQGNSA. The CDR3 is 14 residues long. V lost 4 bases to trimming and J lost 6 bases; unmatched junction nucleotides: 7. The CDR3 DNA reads TGTGCCAGCAGCTACTTTCTAGCGGGACGCGAGCAGTACTTC. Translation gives CASSYFLAGREQYF. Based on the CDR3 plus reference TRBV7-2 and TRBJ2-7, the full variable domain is GAGVSQSPSNKVTEKGKDVELRCDPISGHTALYWYRQSLGQGLEFLIYFQGNSAPDKSGLPSDRFSAERTGGSVSTLTIQRTQQEDSAVYLCASSYFLAGREQYFGPGTRLTVT.

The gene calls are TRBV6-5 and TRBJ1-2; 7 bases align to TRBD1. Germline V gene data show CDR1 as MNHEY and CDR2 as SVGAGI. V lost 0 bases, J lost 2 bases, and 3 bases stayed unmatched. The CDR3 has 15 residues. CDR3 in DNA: TGTGCCAGCAGTTACTCGACAGGGTCCAACTATGGCTACACCTTC. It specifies CASSYSTGSNYGYTF.

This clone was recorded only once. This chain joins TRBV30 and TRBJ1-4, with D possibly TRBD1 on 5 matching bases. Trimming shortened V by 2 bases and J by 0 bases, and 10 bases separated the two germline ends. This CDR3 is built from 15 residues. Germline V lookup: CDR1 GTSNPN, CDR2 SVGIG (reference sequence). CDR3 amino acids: CAWSPTGATNEKLFF. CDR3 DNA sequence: TGTGCCTGGAGTCCCACAGGAGCAACTAATGAAAAACTGTTTTTT.

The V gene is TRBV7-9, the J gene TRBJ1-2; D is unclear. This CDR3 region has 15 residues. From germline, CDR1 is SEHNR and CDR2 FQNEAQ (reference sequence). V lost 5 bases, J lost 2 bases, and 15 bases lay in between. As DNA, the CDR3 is TGTGCCAGCAGCCCACCCGCAGGACCGAACTATGGCTACACCTTC. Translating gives CASSPPAGPNYGYTF.

The CDR3 nucleotides are TGTGCCTGGAGTGTAGAACTAGTTGGGGACAATGAGCAGTTCTTC. Its translation: CAWSVELVGDNEQFF. V and J are TRBV30 and TRBJ2-1; TRBD2 is a possible D gene (5 bases). Germline values: CDR1 GTSNPN, CDR2 SVGIG (reference sequence). This CDR3 comprises 15 residues. The V end lost 0 bases, the J end lost 5 bases, and 14 bases lay between the germline ends.

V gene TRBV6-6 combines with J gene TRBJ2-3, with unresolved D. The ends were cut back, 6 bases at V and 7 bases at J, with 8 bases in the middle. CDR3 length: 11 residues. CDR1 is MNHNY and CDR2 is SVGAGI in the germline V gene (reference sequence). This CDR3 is CASSPTNTQYF. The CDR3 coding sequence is TGTGCCAGCAGCCCGACCAATACGCAGTATTTT.

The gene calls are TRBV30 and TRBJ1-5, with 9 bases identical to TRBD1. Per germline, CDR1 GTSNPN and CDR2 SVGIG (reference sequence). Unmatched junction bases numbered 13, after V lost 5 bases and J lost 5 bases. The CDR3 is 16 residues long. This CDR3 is CAWPTSGTGFYQPQHF. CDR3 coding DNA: TGTGCCTGGCCAACTTCCGGGACAGGGTTTTATCAGCCCCAGCATTTT.

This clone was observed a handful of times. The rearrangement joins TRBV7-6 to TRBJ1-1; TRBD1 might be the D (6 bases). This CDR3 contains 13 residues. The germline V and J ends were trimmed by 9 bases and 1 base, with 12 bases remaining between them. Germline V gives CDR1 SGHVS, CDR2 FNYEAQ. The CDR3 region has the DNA TGTGCCAGTCAGGGACACAAGAACACTGAAGCTTTCTTT. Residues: CASQGHKNTEAFF.

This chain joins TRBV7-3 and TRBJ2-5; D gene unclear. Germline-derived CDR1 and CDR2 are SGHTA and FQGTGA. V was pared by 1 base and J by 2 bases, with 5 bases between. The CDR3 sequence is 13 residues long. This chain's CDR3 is CASSLSIQETQYF. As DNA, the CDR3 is TGTGCCAGCAGCTTAAGCATACAAGAGACCCAGTACTTC.

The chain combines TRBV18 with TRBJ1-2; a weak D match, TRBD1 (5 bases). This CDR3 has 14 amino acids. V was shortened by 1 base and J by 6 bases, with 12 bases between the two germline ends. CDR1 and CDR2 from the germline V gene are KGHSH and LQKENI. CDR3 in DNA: TGTGCCAGCTCACCACTGGCCGGGACGGATGGCTACACCTTC. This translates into CASSPLAGTDGYTF.

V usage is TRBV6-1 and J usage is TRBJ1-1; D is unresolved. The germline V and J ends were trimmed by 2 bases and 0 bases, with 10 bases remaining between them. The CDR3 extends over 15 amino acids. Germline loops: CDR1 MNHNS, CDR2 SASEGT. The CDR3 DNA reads TGTGCCAGCAGTGAAAAGGGTGTAGTGAACACTGAAGCTTTCTTT. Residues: CASSEKGVVNTEAFF.

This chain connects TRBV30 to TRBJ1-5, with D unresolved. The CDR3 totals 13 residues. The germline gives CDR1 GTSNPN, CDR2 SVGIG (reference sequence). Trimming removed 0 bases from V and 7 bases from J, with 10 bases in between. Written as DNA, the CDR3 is TGTGCCTGGAGTGTGGGCGGGGAACAGCCCCAGCATTTT. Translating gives CAWSVGGEQPQHF. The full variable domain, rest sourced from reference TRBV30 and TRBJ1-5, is SQTIHQWPATLVQPVGSPLSLECTVEGTSNPNLYWYRQAAGRGLQLLFYSVGIGQISSEVPQNLSASRPQDRQFILSSKKLLLSDSGFYLCAWSVGGEQPQHFGDGTRLSIL.

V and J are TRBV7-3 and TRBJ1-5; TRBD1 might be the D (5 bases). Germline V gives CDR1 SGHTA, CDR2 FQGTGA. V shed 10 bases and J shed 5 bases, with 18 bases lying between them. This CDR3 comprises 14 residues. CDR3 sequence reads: CANEGRREDQPQHF. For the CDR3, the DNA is TGTGCCAACGAGGGGAGGAGAGAAGATCAGCCCCAGCATTTT.

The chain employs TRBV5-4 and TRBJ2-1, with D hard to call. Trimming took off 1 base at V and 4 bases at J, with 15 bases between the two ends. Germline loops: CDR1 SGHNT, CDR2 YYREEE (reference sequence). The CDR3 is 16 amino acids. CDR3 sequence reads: CASSLSPDAVYNEQFF. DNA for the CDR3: TGTGCCAGCAGCTTGTCTCCCGACGCTGTATACAATGAGCAGTTCTTC.

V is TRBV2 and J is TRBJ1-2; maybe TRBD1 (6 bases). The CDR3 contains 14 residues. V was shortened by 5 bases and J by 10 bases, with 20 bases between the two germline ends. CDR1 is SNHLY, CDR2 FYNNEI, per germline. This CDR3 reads CASSQNPTGPVYTF. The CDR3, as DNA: TGTGCCAGCAGTCAAAACCCGACAGGCCCCGTCTACACCTTC.

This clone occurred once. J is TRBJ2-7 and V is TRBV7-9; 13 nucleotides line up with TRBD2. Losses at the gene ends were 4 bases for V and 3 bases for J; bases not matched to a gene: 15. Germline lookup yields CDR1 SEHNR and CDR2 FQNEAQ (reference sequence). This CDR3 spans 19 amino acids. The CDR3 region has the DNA TGTGCCAGCAGCTCCCTCTCCGGCGGACTAGCGGGAGTATTCTACGAGCAGTACTTC. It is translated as CASSSLSGGLAGVFYEQYF.

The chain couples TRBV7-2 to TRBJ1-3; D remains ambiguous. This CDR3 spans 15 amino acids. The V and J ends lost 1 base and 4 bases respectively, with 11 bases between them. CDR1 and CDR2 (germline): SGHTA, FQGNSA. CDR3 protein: CASSLGYSRGNTIYF. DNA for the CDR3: TGTGCCAGCAGCTTAGGGTACAGCCGGGGAAACACCATATATTTT.

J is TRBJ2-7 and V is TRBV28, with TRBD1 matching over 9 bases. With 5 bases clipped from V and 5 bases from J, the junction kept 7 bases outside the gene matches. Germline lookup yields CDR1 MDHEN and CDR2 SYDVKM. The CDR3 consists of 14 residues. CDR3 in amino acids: CASSPPGQGHEQYF. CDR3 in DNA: TGTGCCAGCAGTCCTCCGGGACAGGGCCACGAGCAGTACTTC.

This CDR3 is CASTVAGSGTGELFF. CDR3 coding DNA: TGTGCCAGCACTGTAGCGGGTTCGGGCACCGGGGAGCTGTTTTTT. The chain is built from TRBV28 and TRBJ2-2, with 7 nucleotides matching TRBD2. V shed 7 bases, J shed 4 bases, and the junction held 9 bases outside the gene matches. The V gene's germline CDR1 is MDHEN and CDR2 SYDVKM. CDR3 length: 15 residues.

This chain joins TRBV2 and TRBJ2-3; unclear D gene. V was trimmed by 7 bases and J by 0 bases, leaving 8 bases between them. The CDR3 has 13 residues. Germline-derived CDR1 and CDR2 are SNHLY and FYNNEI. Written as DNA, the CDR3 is TGTGCCAGCATACCTTCTAGCACAGATACGCAGTATTTT. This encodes CASIPSSTDTQYF. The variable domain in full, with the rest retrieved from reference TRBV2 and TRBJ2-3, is EPEVTQTPSHQVTQMGQEVILRCVPISNHLYFYWYRQILGQKVEFLVSFYNNEISEKSEIFDDQFSVERPDGSNFTLKIRSTKLEDSAMYFCASIPSSTDTQYFGPGTRLTVL.

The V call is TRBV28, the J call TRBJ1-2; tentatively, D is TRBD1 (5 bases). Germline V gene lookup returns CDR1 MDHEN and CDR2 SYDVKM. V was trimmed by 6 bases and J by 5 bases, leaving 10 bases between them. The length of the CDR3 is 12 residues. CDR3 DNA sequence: TGTGCCAGCAGAGACAGTACTTATGGCTACACCTTC. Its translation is CASRDSTYGYTF.

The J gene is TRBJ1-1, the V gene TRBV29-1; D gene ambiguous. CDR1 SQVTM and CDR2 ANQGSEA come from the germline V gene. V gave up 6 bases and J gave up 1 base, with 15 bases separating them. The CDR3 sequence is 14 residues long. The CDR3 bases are TGCAGCGTAATCGGGTGGCAGGAGAACACTGAAGCTTTCTTT. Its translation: CSVIGWQENTEAFF.

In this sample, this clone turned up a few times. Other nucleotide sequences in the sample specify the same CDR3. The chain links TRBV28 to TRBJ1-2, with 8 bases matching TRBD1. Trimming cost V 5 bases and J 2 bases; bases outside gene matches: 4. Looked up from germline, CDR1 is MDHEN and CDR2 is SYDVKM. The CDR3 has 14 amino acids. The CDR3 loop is CASSPRTGNYGYTF. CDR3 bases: TGTGCCAGCAGTCCACGGACAGGGAACTATGGCTACACCTTC.

This chain's CDR3 is CASSMTGNYGYTF. CDR3 bases: TGTGCCAGTAGTATGACAGGGAACTATGGCTACACCTTC. This chain connects TRBV19 to TRBJ1-2, with 7 bases matching TRBD1. After removal of 3 bases from V and 2 bases from J, the junction contained 0 bases not matched to a gene. The CDR3 is 13 residues long. Germline CDR1 is LNHDA and CDR2 is SQIVND (reference sequence).

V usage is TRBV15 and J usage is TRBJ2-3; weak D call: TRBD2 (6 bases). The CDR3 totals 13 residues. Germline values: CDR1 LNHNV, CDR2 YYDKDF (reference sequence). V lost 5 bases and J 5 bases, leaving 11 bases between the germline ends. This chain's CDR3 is CATSGSSGDTQYF. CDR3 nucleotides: TGTGCCACCAGCGGGAGTAGCGGAGATACGCAGTATTTT.

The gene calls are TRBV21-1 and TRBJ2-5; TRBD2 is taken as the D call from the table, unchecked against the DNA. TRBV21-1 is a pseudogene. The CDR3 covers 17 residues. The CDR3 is CASSREKASEGRETQYF. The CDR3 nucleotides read TGTGCCAGCAGCAGGGAGAAGGCTAGCGAAGGTCGAGAGACCCAGTACTTC.